By share of the sample, the clone carrying this T cell receptor beta chain is medium-sized. The antigen is not known. Four subsets defined by PD-1 and/or TIGIT were sorted from live CD3+CD8+TCRalphabeta+ cells. This sample stems from a study of circulating CD8 cells and anti-PD-1 response in melanoma. The QIAseq Immune Repertoire TCR panel built the libraries from approximately 15 ng of total RNA. TCRdb re-analysed the reads in MiXCR, keeping a single row per CDR3 protein. The sample consists of around 500 distinct CDR3 sequences, 3.5% to 5% of them appearing once. Findings and limits, study-wide: Diversity ranked highest in DNEG and lowest in TIGIT subsets. Published repertoire comparisons used only baseline and M1 samples from a small cohort with few responders.

Here the sequenced sample was CD8+ T cells from PBMCs, taken at baseline or after one month of anti-PD-1 therapy (not recorded which). This receptor was taken from a human donor with melanoma.

The CDR3 is CASTAGDQETQYF. The CDR3, as DNA: TGTGCCAGCACGGCGGGGGATCAAGAGACCCAGTACTTC. The chain is built from TRBV3-1 and TRBJ2-5, with 7 bases lining up with TRBD2. Germline V CDR1 and CDR2: LGHDT, YNNKEL (reference sequence). The V segment lost 7 bases and the J segment 2 bases; nucleotides outside the gene matches: 4. The CDR3 runs to 13 residues.